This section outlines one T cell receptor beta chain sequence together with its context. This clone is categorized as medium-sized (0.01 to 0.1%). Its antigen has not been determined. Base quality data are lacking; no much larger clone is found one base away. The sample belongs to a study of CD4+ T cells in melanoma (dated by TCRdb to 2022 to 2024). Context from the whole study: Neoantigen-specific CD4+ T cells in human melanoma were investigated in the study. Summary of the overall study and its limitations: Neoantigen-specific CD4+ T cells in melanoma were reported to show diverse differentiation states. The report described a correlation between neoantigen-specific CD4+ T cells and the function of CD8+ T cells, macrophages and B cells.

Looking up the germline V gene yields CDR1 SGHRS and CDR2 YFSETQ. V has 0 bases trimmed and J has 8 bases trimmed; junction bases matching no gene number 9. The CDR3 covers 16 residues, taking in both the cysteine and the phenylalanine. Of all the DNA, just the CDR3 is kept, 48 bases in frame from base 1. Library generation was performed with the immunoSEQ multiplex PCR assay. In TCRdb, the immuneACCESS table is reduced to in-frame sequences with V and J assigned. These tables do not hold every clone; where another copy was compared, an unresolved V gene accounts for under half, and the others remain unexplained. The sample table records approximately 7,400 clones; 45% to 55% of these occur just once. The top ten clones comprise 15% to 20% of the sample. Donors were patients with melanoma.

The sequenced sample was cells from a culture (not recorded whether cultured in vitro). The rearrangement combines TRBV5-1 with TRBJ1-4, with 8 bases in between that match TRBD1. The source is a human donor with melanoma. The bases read TGCGCCAGCAGCTTGGGACAGGGGATTCTTTGGGAAAAACTGTTTTTT. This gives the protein CASSLGQGILWEKLFF.